Below, 32 T cell receptor beta chains from the same sample are listed, as sequenced in a study of glioma-infiltrating T cells after dendritic cell vaccination. Profiled with immunoSEQ multiplex PCR; TCRdb holds only in-frame clones, not every one. The sample has 80,000 to 100,000 clones, about 79% seen once. The starting material was blood, obtained before dendritic cell vaccination. The receptors were gathered from a human donor with glioblastoma.

V usage is TRBV2 and J usage is TRBJ2-3; TRBD2 matches at 8 bases. Per germline, CDR1 SNHLY and CDR2 FYNNEI. With 6 bases clipped from V and 4 bases from J, the junction kept 6 bases outside the gene matches. The CDR3 runs to 14 residues. The CDR3 region is CASSGRGSADTQYF. The CDR3 DNA reads as TGTGCCAGCAGCGGGAGGGGATCCGCAGATACGCAGTATTTT.

The rearrangement joins TRBV28 to TRBJ2-5; 11 bases fit TRBD2. V trimming: 5 bases; J trimming: 4 bases; junction bases outside the gene matches: 6. The V gene's germline CDR1 is MDHEN and CDR2 SYDVKM. The CDR3 sequence is 15 residues long. CDR3 residues: CASSQSGTSGETQYF. In DNA form, the CDR3 reads TGTGCCAGCAGTCAGTCCGGGACTAGCGGAGAGACCCAGTACTTC.

The chain is built from TRBV18 and TRBJ2-7; 7 bases are a match to TRBD2. Germline V gene lookup returns CDR1 KGHSH and CDR2 LQKENI. Trimming cost V 3 bases and J 6 bases; bases outside gene matches: 8. The CDR3 is made up of 14 amino acids. The CDR3 sequence: CASSPTGGSFEQYF. CDR3 nucleotide sequence: TGTGCCAGCTCACCTACGGGAGGATCGTTCGAGCAGTACTTC.

This clone showed up just a few times. The genes are TRBV15 and TRBJ2-3, with D possibly being TRBD2 (6 bases). Germline CDR1 reads LNHNV; CDR2 reads YYDKDF (reference sequence). V lost 6 bases and J lost 5, with 15 bases in between. There are 14 residues in the CDR3. In DNA form, the CDR3 reads TGTGCCACCAGGCCAGGGACTTACAGAGATACGCAGTATTTT. It encodes CATRPGTYRDTQYF. The full variable domain, in which reference TRBV15 and TRBJ2-3 provide the parts outside the CDR3, is DAMVIQNPRYQVTQFGKPVTLSCSQTLNHNVMYWYQQKSSQAPKLLFHYYDKDFNNEADTPDNFQSRRPNTSFCFLDIRSPGLGDTAMYLCATRPGTYRDTQYFGPGTRLTVL.

This clone has more than one count but fewer than ten. This rearrangement joins TRBV7-3 to TRBJ1-2, with TRBD1 identical over 8 bases. Germline V gene data show CDR1 as SGHTA and CDR2 as FQGTGA. The CDR3 spans 13 residues. V was pared by 5 bases and J by 4 bases, with 3 bases of the junction left unmatched. CDR3 loop: CASSRGTGYGYTF. DNA for the CDR3: TGTGCCAGCAGCCGAGGGACAGGCTATGGCTACACCTTC.

The chain recombines TRBV7-9 with TRBJ1-5, with D possibly matching TRBD1 (5 bases). V gave up 3 bases and J gave up 2 bases, with 20 bases separating them. The CDR3 sequence is 18 residues long. Looked up from germline, CDR1 is SEHNR and CDR2 is FQNEAQ (reference sequence). CDR3 nucleotide sequence: TGTGCCAGCAGCTTGGGCCGGGGGGGAGGGAATGGCAATCAGCCCCAGCATTTT. This translates into CASSLGRGGGNGNQPQHF.

In this sample, this clone turned up a few times. This chain links TRBV28 with TRBJ2-7; TRBD2 aligns across 9 bases. This CDR3 is built from 15 residues. V lost 9 bases, J lost 5 bases, and 14 bases stayed unmatched. Germline values: CDR1 MDHEN, CDR2 SYDVKM. The CDR3: CARWWASGTVNEQYF. CDR3 coding DNA: TGTGCCAGGTGGTGGGCTAGCGGGACAGTAAACGAGCAGTACTTC.

This chain links TRBV6-4 with TRBJ1-1, with TRBD1 as a possible D gene (5 bases). Germline loops: CDR1 MRHNA, CDR2 SNTAGT. The CDR3 covers 15 residues. V was cut by 3 bases and J by 0 bases, with 11 bases left in between. The chain's CDR3 is CASSEAGPLNTEAFF. CDR3 nucleotides: TGTGCCAGCAGTGAAGCGGGACCCTTGAACACTGAAGCTTTCTTT.

The J gene is TRBJ1-1, the V gene TRBV7-3; 8 bases agree with TRBD1. Per the germline V gene, CDR1 is SGHTA and CDR2 is FQGTGA. This CDR3 region has 15 residues. After removal of 1 base from V and 5 bases from J, the junction contained 6 bases not matched to a gene. The CDR3 sequence is CASSLNQGARTEAFF. The CDR3 DNA is TGTGCCAGCAGCTTAAATCAGGGGGCGAGGACTGAAGCTTTCTTT.

The gene calls are TRBV7-2 and TRBJ2-7; a possible D gene is TRBD2 (6 bases). The germline CDR1 and CDR2 sequences are SGHTA and FQGNSA. The CDR3 spans 14 residues. Trimming pared 4 bases from V and 7 bases from J, leaving 17 bases between. The CDR3: CASSSGGVVWEQYF. The CDR3 DNA reads as TGTGCCAGCAGCTCCGGCGGGGTGGTTTGGGAGCAGTACTTC.

This chain connects TRBV7-8 to TRBJ2-7; no clear D gene. Germline CDR1 SGHVS, CDR2 FQNEAQ. Deletions cut 5 bases from V and 5 bases from J, with 10 bases between. The CDR3 length is 12 residues. The CDR3 loop is CASSGSWDEQYF. The CDR3 bases are TGTGCCAGCAGCGGTAGCTGGGACGAGCAGTACTTC. The full variable domain, its missing parts supplied by reference TRBV7-8 and TRBJ2-7, is GAGVSQSPRYKVAKRGQDVALRCDPISGHVSLFWYQQALGQGPEFLTYFQNEAQLDKSGLPSDRFFAERPEGSVSTLKIQRTQQEDSAVYLCASSGSWDEQYFGPGTRLTVT.

This chain connects TRBV5-6 to TRBJ1-3; D is uncertain. This CDR3 has 16 residues. V was trimmed by 1 base and J by 0 bases, leaving 11 bases between them. Germline loops: CDR1 SGHDT, CDR2 YYEEEE. CDR3 in DNA: TGTGCCAGCAGCTTGCTAACCTCTGGCTCTGGAAACACCATATATTTT. Translating gives CASSLLTSGSGNTIYF. The full variable domain, with the rest looked up from reference TRBV5-6 and TRBJ1-3, is DAGVTQSPTHLIKTRGQQVTLRCSPKSGHDTVSWYQQALGQGPQFIFQYYEEEERQRGNFPDRFSGHQFPNYSSELNVNALLLGDSALYLCASSLLTSGSGNTIYFGEGSWLTVV.

The chain is built from TRBV10-1 and TRBJ2-1; TRBD2 matches 10 bases. Trimming removed 3 bases from V and 9 bases from J; junction bases left unmatched: 11. The CDR3 consists of 16 residues. Germline values: CDR1 WNHNN, CDR2 SYGVQD (reference sequence). CDR3 in amino acids: CASSDPRSGGAGEQFF. CDR3 in DNA: TGCGCCAGCAGTGACCCGAGGAGCGGGGGGGCGGGTGAGCAGTTCTTC.

The V gene is TRBV4-2, the J gene TRBJ1-3; TRBD1 is a possible D gene (6 bases). Trimming took 4 bases from V and 2 from J, leaving 21 bases between them. The CDR3 contains 18 residues. Germline assignment: CDR1 LGHNA and CDR2 YNFKEQ. Here the CDR3 DNA reads TGTGCCAGCAGCCGACTTGCAGAACCGGGACATCCTGGAAACACCATATATTTT. Protein product: CASSRLAEPGHPGNTIYF.

The chain uses TRBV11-2 and TRBJ2-3; 7 nucleotides agree with TRBD1. Germline V gene lookup returns CDR1 SGHAT and CDR2 FQNNGV. The ends lost 0 bases at V and 2 bases at J; junction bases unmatched: 8. This CDR3 has 17 amino acids. This CDR3 reads CASSLDGGQANTDTQYF. The CDR3 DNA reads TGTGCCAGCAGCTTAGACGGTGGACAGGCGAACACAGATACGCAGTATTTT. The whole variable domain, remainder taken from reference TRBV11-2 and TRBJ2-3, is EAGVAQSPRYKIIEKRQSVAFWCNPISGHATLYWYQQILGQGPKLLIQFQNNGVVDDSQLPKDRFSAERLKGVDSTLKIQPAKLEDSAVYLCASSLDGGQANTDTQYFGPGTRLTVL.

The chain recombines TRBV2 with TRBJ2-5; perhaps TRBD2 as D (6 bases). CDR1 and CDR2 from the germline V gene are SNHLY and FYNNEI. CDR3 length: 11 residues. V was trimmed by 6 bases and J by 11 bases, leaving 13 bases between them. The CDR3 spells CASRGLKEQYF. The DNA for the CDR3 is TGTGCCAGCAGGGGACTGAAAGAGCAGTACTTC.

This clone was seen a single time. The chain employs TRBV5-4 and TRBJ1-2; 8 bases match TRBD1. This CDR3 contains 15 residues. The V segment lost 2 bases and the J segment 4 bases; nucleotides outside the gene matches: 7. Germline V lookup: CDR1 SGHNT, CDR2 YYREEE (reference sequence). The CDR3 nucleotides read TGTGCCAGCAGCTTCCGAGGACAGGGTAGCTATGGCTACACCTTC. Its protein product is CASSFRGQGSYGYTF.

The chain has TRBV9 and TRBJ2-3; D perhaps matches TRBD2 (7 bases). The ends were cut back, 4 bases at V and 2 bases at J, with 17 bases in the middle. The CDR3 length is 16 residues. Germline V gene sequence: CDR1 SGDLS, CDR2 YYNGEE. CDR3 DNA sequence: TGTGCCAGCAGCCCCCGGGGGGCAGTGTCCACAGATACGCAGTATTTT. Translated, it gives CASSPRGAVSTDTQYF.

The CDR3 DNA sequence: TGTGCCAGCTCGCTCGGACAGGGTATAACTGAAGCTTTCTTT. Translating it yields CASSLGQGITEAFF. The chain is built from TRBV18 and TRBJ1-1; 8 nucleotides match TRBD1. Trimming at V came to 6 bases and at J to 5 bases, leaving 8 bases not matched to a gene. Germline assignment: CDR1 KGHSH and CDR2 LQKENI. This CDR3 comprises 14 residues.

To note about this clone: Other DNA variants within this sample encode the same CDR3. The V gene is TRBV2, the J gene TRBJ2-5; 10 positions agree with TRBD1. The germline CDR1 and CDR2 sequences are SNHLY and FYNNEI. The CDR3 extends over 14 amino acids. Trimming took 5 bases from V and 5 from J; bases not matched to a gene: 5. The CDR3: CASSRQGAGETQYF. The DNA for the CDR3 is TGTGCCAGCAGTCGACAGGGGGCGGGGGAGACCCAGTACTTC.

The table lists this clone with a count of one. The V and J genes are TRBV30 and TRBJ2-1; TRBD2 agrees at 12 bases. Germline values: CDR1 GTSNPN, CDR2 SVGIG (reference sequence). The CDR3 runs to 17 residues. Germline trimming cut 0 bases from V and 7 bases from J; bases unmatched to any gene: 10. This chain's CDR3 is CAWSVRLAGDFKNEQFF. The CDR3 bases are TGTGCCTGGAGTGTAAGACTAGCGGGAGATTTTAAGAATGAGCAGTTCTTC. The variable domain in full, completed from reference TRBV30 and TRBJ2-1, reads SQTIHQWPATLVQPVGSPLSLECTVEGTSNPNLYWYRQAAGRGLQLLFYSVGIGQISSEVPQNLSASRPQDRQFILSSKKLLLSDSGFYLCAWSVRLAGDFKNEQFFGPGTRLTVL.

The J gene is TRBJ2-5, the V gene TRBV7-2; 10 nucleotides align to TRBD1. There are 15 residues in the CDR3. Looked up from germline, CDR1 is SGHTA and CDR2 is FQGNSA. The junction had 6 bases not matched to a gene; V was cut back by 3 bases and J by 5 bases. The CDR3 DNA is TGTGCCAGCAGCTTGGGGACAGGGGCATGGGAGACCCAGTACTTC. Translation: CASSLGTGAWETQYF.

The chain recombines TRBV7-9 with TRBJ2-1, with 11 positions matching TRBD2. Germline CDR1 reads SEHNR; CDR2 reads FQNEAQ (reference sequence). The CDR3 contains 15 residues. Trimming at V came to 5 bases and at J to 6 bases, leaving 6 bases not matched to a gene. CDR3 sequence reads: CASSASGGWSNEQFF. CDR3 bases: TGTGCCAGCAGCGCTAGCGGGGGGTGGAGCAATGAGCAGTTCTTC.

This chain connects TRBV4-1 to TRBJ2-7; TRBD2 might be the D (6 bases). V was shortened by 4 bases and J by 2 bases, with 24 bases between the two germline ends. The length of the CDR3 is 18 residues. Germline assignment: CDR1 MGHRA and CDR2 YSYEKL. The CDR3 is CASSLEKDTGLGAYEQYF. The CDR3 DNA sequence: TGCGCCAGCAGCCTCGAAAAAGACACGGGACTGGGAGCCTACGAGCAGTACTTC.

To note about this clone: Other DNA sequences in the sample encode the same CDR3. V and J are TRBV5-1 and TRBJ2-3, with 8 positions matching TRBD2. Germline V gives CDR1 SGHRS, CDR2 YFSETQ. V lost 2 bases, J lost 6 bases, and 5 bases stayed unmatched. This CDR3 is built from 14 residues. The CDR3 DNA is TGCGCCAGCAGCTTAGCGGGAGTAGCGGATACGCAGTATTTT. Its protein is CASSLAGVADTQYF.

This clone was observed a single time. The V call is TRBV30, the J call TRBJ1-5; possible D gene TRBD1, 6 bases. CDR1 GTSNPN and CDR2 SVGIG come from the germline V gene (reference sequence). This CDR3 is built from 15 residues. The ends were cut back, 0 bases at V and 0 bases at J, with 9 bases in the middle. CDR3 amino acids: CAWSVGQSSNQPQHF. The CDR3 DNA follows: TGTGCCTGGAGTGTTGGACAGAGTAGCAATCAGCCCCAGCATTTT.

The chain is built from TRBV5-4 and TRBJ2-7; 7 bases agree with TRBD1. The CDR3 is 14 amino acids. Germline values: CDR1 SGHNT, CDR2 YYREEE (reference sequence). J gave up 5 bases and V 4 bases, and 9 bases lay outside the gene matches. CDR3 loop: CASSQTGTADEQYF. CDR3 nucleotides: TGTGCCAGCAGCCAAACCGGGACAGCAGACGAGCAGTACTTC.

The V and J genes are TRBV5-6 and TRBJ1-2; 7 bases align to TRBD1. The CDR3 has 15 residues. Germline V gene sequence: CDR1 SGHDT, CDR2 YYEEEE. Trimming took 5 bases from V and 2 from J; bases not matched to a gene: 9. This CDR3 is CASRLGTAQNYGYTF. In DNA, the CDR3 is TGTGCCAGCAGACTAGGGACAGCGCAAAACTATGGCTACACCTTC.

In its sample, this clone was seen once. The chain couples TRBV6-5 to TRBJ1-2, with unresolved D. V was shortened by 7 bases and J by 4 bases, with 16 bases between the two germline ends. Per germline, CDR1 MNHEY and CDR2 SVGAGI. This CDR3 is 14 amino acids long. CDR3 nucleotide sequence: TGTGCCAGCAAGCGGAGCGACACGGGCTATGGCTACACCTTC. As protein: CASKRSDTGYGYTF.

V gene TRBV6-1 combines with J gene TRBJ2-5; TRBD2 matches at 7 bases. From germline, CDR1 is MNHNS and CDR2 SASEGT. The V segment lost 4 bases and the J segment 4 bases; nucleotides outside the gene matches: 15. The CDR3 extends over 17 amino acids. The CDR3 reads CASSGGVRGGGLETQYF. Here the CDR3 DNA reads TGTGCCAGCAGTGGGGGGGTCCGTGGCGGGGGTCTAGAGACCCAGTACTTC.

V gene TRBV11-2 combines with J gene TRBJ2-1; D uncertain. V was trimmed by 0 bases and J by 6 bases, leaving 6 bases between them. The germline gives CDR1 SGHAT, CDR2 FQNNGV. The CDR3 covers 13 residues. The CDR3 DNA is TGTGCCAGCAGCTTAGACTCCCTCAATGAGCAGTTCTTC. Translated, it gives CASSLDSLNEQFF.

This chain uses TRBV6-1 with TRBJ1-1, with TRBD1 as a possible D gene (5 bases). Germline loops: CDR1 MNHNS, CDR2 SASEGT. V lost 6 bases and J 2 bases, leaving 10 bases between the germline ends. The CDR3 has 13 residues. The CDR3 protein is CASRDQGNTEAFF. The CDR3 DNA reads TGTGCCAGCAGAGATCAGGGTAACACTGAAGCTTTCTTT.